This entry is about one TCR beta chain. Its specificity is not known. These data are taken from a study of post-analysis software for immune sequencing data. Presence of unique molecular identifiers characterized the TCR beta cDNA libraries. Out of 1 to 10 million T cells, roughly 0.5 million cDNA molecules were generated. TCRdb used MiXCR to reprocess the PCR reads, holding one entry per CDR3 protein. This table holds hundreds of thousands of distinct CDR3 sequences, 25% to 30% found once. CDR1 is KGHSH and CDR2 is LQKENI in the germline V gene. Trimming cost V 4 bases and J 1 base, with 13 bases left between them. The CDR3 runs 15 residues. Findings and limits, study-wide: Multiple sclerosis patients had significantly lower normalized Chao1 diversity than controls. Compared with controls, patients had more of roughly five TRBV segments, including TRBV5-6, TRBV5-1 and TRBV20-1.

The TCR sequence derives from a girl aged 5-17 years with multiple sclerosis. The sample comprised blood. The rearrangement joins TRBV18 to TRBJ2-5; possibly TRBD2 for D (5 bases). CDR3 nucleotides: TGTGCCAGCTCACGACTAACAGCAATCCAAGAGACCCAGTACTTC. Translated: CASSRLTAIQETQYF. The entire variable domain, with the rest obtained from reference TRBV18 and TRBJ2-5, is as follows: NAGVMQNPRHLVRRRGQEARLRCSPMKGHSHVYWYRQLPEEGLKFMVYLQKENIIDESGMPKERFSAEFPKEGPSILRIQQVVRGDSAAYFCASSRLTAIQETQYFGPGTRLLVL.